What follows are 27 T cell receptor beta chains derived from one specimen sequenced in a study of siplizumab effects on memory and regulatory T cells. Assay used: immunoSEQ multiplex PCR; TCRdb lists only in-frame clones, some missing. Of 100,000 or so clones in the sample, 80% to 95% were seen once. Sequencing was done on a sample of non-Treg CD4+ T cells sorted from blood. Source of these receptors: a human donor in good health.

The CDR3 sequence is CASSPRQGAYEQYF. The CDR3 nucleotides read TGTGCCAGCAGCCCTCGACAGGGGGCTTACGAGCAGTACTTC. The chain is built from TRBV6-5 and TRBJ2-7; 10 nucleotides agree with TRBD1. The V gene end was trimmed by 6 bases and the J gene end by 4 bases; junction bases not matched to a gene: 6. The CDR3 is 14 residues long. Germline V CDR1 and CDR2: MNHEY, SVGAGI.

The chain has TRBV19 and TRBJ2-7, with 10 positions matching TRBD1. Germline V lookup: CDR1 LNHDA, CDR2 SQIVND (reference sequence). The CDR3 totals 15 residues. Trimming took 5 bases from V and 0 from J; bases not matched to a gene: 4. In DNA form, the CDR3 reads TGTGCCAGTAGTGCACGGACAGGGGGCTCCTACGAGCAGTACTTC. It specifies CASSARTGGSYEQYF.

This sequence joins TRBV4-3 and TRBJ2-7, with a weak D call TRBD1 (5 bases). Trimming cost V 0 bases and J 5 bases, with 11 bases left between them. Looked up from germline, CDR1 is LGHNA and CDR2 is YSLEER. The CDR3 loop spans 14 amino acids. CDR3 coding DNA: TGCGCCAGCAGCCAAGATCCCAGGGTGGACGAGCAGTACTTC. This sequence encodes CASSQDPRVDEQYF.

V and J are TRBV15 and TRBJ2-1, with D unresolved. From germline, CDR1 is LNHNV and CDR2 YYDKDF (reference sequence). The CDR3 is made up of 12 amino acids. Trimming pared 5 bases from V and 9 bases from J, leaving 11 bases between. The chain's CDR3 is CATSGTSGEQFF. CDR3 DNA: TGTGCCACCAGCGGCACCTCGGGTGAGCAGTTCTTC.

CDR3 protein: CASSRDRTTDTQYF. The CDR3 nucleotides read TGTGCCAGCAGCCGGGACAGGACAACAGATACGCAGTATTTT. The chain recombines TRBV28 with TRBJ2-3, with 8 bases that match TRBD1. J was trimmed by 3 bases and V by 6 bases; bases with no gene match: 5. In germline, CDR1 is MDHEN, CDR2 SYDVKM. This CDR3 is 14 amino acids long.

This clone appeared a single time. The chain recombines TRBV7-6 with TRBJ2-2, with 13 bases fitting TRBD2. This CDR3 spans 17 amino acids. Germline V gene sequence: CDR1 SGHVS, CDR2 FNYEAQ. The ends lost 4 bases at V and 7 bases at J; junction bases unmatched: 9. CDR3 in DNA: TGTGCCAGCAGCTCAACCGGGACTAGCGGGACAGGCGGGGAGCTGTTTTTT. Amino acid sequence: CASSSTGTSGTGGELFF.

This chain uses TRBV4-2 with TRBJ2-3, with D unclear. V was clipped by 1 base and J by 2 bases, with 10 bases between them. CDR1 is LGHNA, CDR2 YNFKEQ, per germline. CDR3 length: 15 amino acids. CDR3 sequence reads: CASSQVSLNTDTQYF. For the CDR3, the DNA is TGTGCCAGCAGCCAAGTCTCTCTAAACACAGATACGCAGTATTTT.

The chain links TRBV7-2 to TRBJ2-5; 10 bases are a match to TRBD2. The J segment lost 4 bases and the V segment lost 0 bases, leaving 8 bases of the junction unmatched. CDR3 length equals 17 residues. Looked up from germline, CDR1 is SGHTA and CDR2 is FQGNSA. CDR3 sequence reads: CASSLALASGRGETQYF. The CDR3 DNA is TGTGCCAGCAGCTTAGCGCTAGCTAGCGGGAGAGGAGAGACCCAGTACTTC.

The V call is TRBV13, the J call TRBJ2-7; D might be TRBD1 or TRBD2, each matching 6 bases. The CDR3 is made up of 13 amino acids. Germline V CDR1 and CDR2: PRHDT, FYEKMQ (reference sequence). The V gene lost 3 bases and the J gene lost 2 bases, with 8 bases spanning the gap. This CDR3 is CASSLEGAYEQYF. The DNA of the CDR3 is TGTGCCAGCAGCTTGGAGGGGGCCTACGAGCAGTACTTC. The complete variable domain, with remaining parts taken from reference TRBV13 and TRBJ2-7, reads AAGVIQSPRHLIKEKRETATLKCYPIPRHDTVYWYQQGPGQDPQFLISFYEKMQSDKGSIPDRFSAQQFSDYHSELNMSSLELGDSALYFCASSLEGAYEQYFGPGTRLTVT.

V is TRBV6-1 and J is TRBJ2-2; tentatively, D is TRBD1 or TRBD2 (7 bases each). This CDR3 is built from 14 residues. Germline loops: CDR1 MNHNS, CDR2 SASEGT. The ends were cut back, 5 bases at V and 5 bases at J, with 12 bases in the middle. The CDR3 loop reads CASSSRGGTGELFF. CDR3 DNA: TGTGCCAGCAGTTCCAGGGGGGGGACCGGGGAGCTGTTTTTT.

The J gene is TRBJ2-1, the V gene TRBV5-1, with 7 bases fitting TRBD1. V trimming: 2 bases; J trimming: 3 bases; junction bases outside the gene matches: 5. Germline V gene data show CDR1 as SGHRS and CDR2 as YFSETQ. The CDR3 runs 15 residues. The CDR3 coding sequence is TGCGCCAGCAGCTTCCGGGACAGAGTCTACAATGAGCAGTTCTTC. Translating it yields CASSFRDRVYNEQFF.

This chain links TRBV5-6 with TRBJ1-5; 8 bases fit TRBD1. CDR3 length equals 14 residues. Germline CDR1 and CDR2: SGHDT and YYEEEE. V lost 0 bases and J lost 4; bases outside the gene matches: 0. The CDR3 DNA follows: TGTGCCAGCAGCTTGGGGGACAGGAATCAGCCCCAGCATTTT. Translated: CASSLGDRNQPQHF.

The rearrangement uses TRBV19 and TRBJ1-3; 8 bases line up with TRBD1. V was pared by 5 bases and J by 8 bases, with 8 bases of the junction left unmatched. Germline CDR1 and CDR2: LNHDA and SQIVND (reference sequence). The CDR3 length is 14 residues. The CDR3 sequence is CASSPGTGRDTIYF. The CDR3 DNA follows: TGTGCCAGTAGTCCGGGGACAGGCCGAGACACCATATATTTT.

A remark on this clone: A junction boundary mismatches the germline segment, possibly from a read error. The V gene is TRBV27, the J gene TRBJ2-1; 8 positions match TRBD2. Germline values: CDR1 MNHEY, CDR2 SMNVEV (reference sequence). The CDR3 is made up of 12 amino acids. The CDR3 DNA reads as TGTGCCAGCAGTTCGTCGATGAGCGGGAGTCTCTTC. Protein sequence: CASSSSMSGSLF.

The chain is built from TRBV27 and TRBJ2-7; 10 bases map to TRBD1. J was trimmed by 6 bases and V by 4 bases; bases with no gene match: 9. The V gene's germline CDR1 is MNHEY and CDR2 SMNVEV (reference sequence). The CDR3 runs to 15 residues. The CDR3 DNA reads TGTGCCAGCAGTTGGTACGGGACAGGGGCTTTCGAGCAGTACTTC. This translates into CASSWYGTGAFEQYF.

The rearrangement joins TRBV13 to TRBJ2-1, with D possibly matching TRBD1 (6 bases). Germline assignment: CDR1 PRHDT and CDR2 FYEKMQ (reference sequence). Trimming left V 3 bases short and J 8 bases short, with 23 bases between. The CDR3 is 17 residues long. CDR3 sequence (DNA): TGTGCCAGCAGCTTCCGCCTCGACAGGTTCCCAGGAGATGAGCAGTTCTTC. Protein: CASSFRLDRFPGDEQFF.

The CDR3 sequence is CASSHGTNGAAGYTF. As DNA, the CDR3 is TGTGCCAGCAGCCACGGGACCAACGGGGCGGCTGGCTACACCTTC. The rearrangement joins TRBV11-3 to TRBJ1-2; TRBD1 is a possible D gene (5 bases). The V gene's germline CDR1 is SGHNT and CDR2 YENEEA. With 5 bases removed from V and 7 bases from J, the gap between germline ends came to 20 bases. The length of the CDR3 is 15 residues.

The chain carries TRBV6-1 and TRBJ2-7; TRBD1 agrees at 7 bases. V was pared by 6 bases and J by 0 bases, with 8 bases of the junction left unmatched. Germline values: CDR1 MNHNS, CDR2 SASEGT. The CDR3 is 15 amino acids. The CDR3 DNA sequence: TGTGCCAGCAGAGCCCTCGGGACAGCCTCCTACGAGCAGTACTTC. This gives the protein CASRALGTASYEQYF.

This chain joins TRBV7-9 and TRBJ2-4; D assignment may be TRBD1 or TRBD2 (5 bases each). The CDR3 totals 15 residues. V shed 7 bases and J shed 4 bases, with 17 bases lying between them. Germline-derived CDR1 and CDR2 are SEHNR and FQNEAQ (reference sequence). The CDR3 DNA sequence: TGTGCCAGCACCGATTCCGGGGCAGGAAAAAACATTCAGTACTTC. It yields the protein CASTDSGAGKNIQYF.

J is TRBJ1-2 and V is TRBV19, with TRBD1 identical over 11 bases. Germline values: CDR1 LNHDA, CDR2 SQIVND (reference sequence). This CDR3 comprises 16 residues. J was trimmed by 4 bases and V by 2 bases; bases with no gene match: 6. CDR3 DNA sequence: TGTGCCAGTAGTATATTGGGGACAGGGGGGACCTATGGCTACACCTTC. It encodes CASSILGTGGTYGYTF.

In DNA form, the CDR3 reads TGTGCCAGCAGCCCGAGACAGGGAACGAACACCGGGGAGCTGTTTTTT. This gives the protein CASSPRQGTNTGELFF. The chain has TRBV9 and TRBJ2-2, with 7 bases matching TRBD1. This CDR3 has 16 amino acids. J was trimmed by 0 bases and V by 4 bases; bases with no gene match: 6. CDR1 and CDR2 from the germline V gene are SGDLS and YYNGEE.

V gene TRBV12-5 combines with J gene TRBJ1-6, with D maybe TRBD1 (5 bases). Per germline, CDR1 LGHNT and CDR2 FRNRAP. The CDR3 extends over 16 amino acids. Trimming removed 0 bases at V and 14 bases at J, with 20 bases between. The CDR3 loop reads CASGLVLRQGALTLHF. The CDR3 region has the DNA TGTGCTAGTGGTTTGGTACTAAGGCAGGGCGCCTTGACCCTCCACTTT.

The CDR3 protein is CASSRVTQGIQYF. CDR3 in DNA: TGTGCCAGTAGTCGGGTCACACAGGGCATTCAGTACTTC. The chain joins TRBV19 to TRBJ2-4; D possibly corresponds to TRBD1 (6 bases). In germline, CDR1 is LNHDA, CDR2 SQIVND (reference sequence). Deletions cut 5 bases from V and 9 bases from J, with 14 bases between. The CDR3 totals 13 residues.

This chain connects TRBV5-1 to TRBJ1-1; D is unresolved. Germline CDR1 and CDR2: SGHRS and YFSETQ. CDR3 length: 14 amino acids. V was clipped by 2 bases and J by 4 bases, with 12 bases between them. Written as DNA, the CDR3 is TGCGCCAGCAGCTTATCCGGGGATAGCACTGAAGCTTTCTTT. Protein: CASSLSGDSTEAFF.

The chain is built from TRBV11-3 and TRBJ2-1; 9 bases agree with TRBD2. CDR1 is SGHNT and CDR2 is YENEEA in the germline V gene. The CDR3 runs 14 residues. Losses at the gene ends were 5 bases for V and 7 bases for J; bases not matched to a gene: 6. The CDR3 is CASSRAGGVNEQFF. The CDR3 DNA follows: TGTGCCAGCAGCAGAGCGGGAGGAGTTAATGAGCAGTTCTTC.

V is TRBV7-6 and J is TRBJ2-7; tentative D call: TRBD1 (7 bases). Germline-derived CDR1 and CDR2 are SGHVS and FNYEAQ. Trimming pared 1 base from V and 2 bases from J, leaving 24 bases between. This CDR3 is 19 amino acids long. The CDR3 nucleotides read TGTGCCAGCAGCTTAGGTCCTCGGCGGGACAGAAGTCAAGCCTACGAGCAGTACTTC. It translates to CASSLGPRRDRSQAYEQYF.

The V call is TRBV6-4, the J call TRBJ1-2; D ambiguous. CDR1 and CDR2 from the germline V gene are MRHNA and SNTAGT. V was pared by 6 bases and J by 4 bases, with 12 bases between. This CDR3 is built from 13 residues. The CDR3 sequence is CASSRTRAYGYTF. In DNA form, the CDR3 reads TGTGCCAGCAGCAGAACTCGGGCCTATGGCTACACCTTC.